Listed below are T cell receptor beta chains from one sample, sequenced in a study of T cell repertoires in cytomegalovirus infection. TCRdb re-derived calls from the reads in MiXCR, one entry per CDR3 protein. This table holds some 180,000 distinct CDR3 sequences, roughly a fifth found once. Sequencing was carried out using PBMCs. The receptors were sampled from a human donor in good health (CMV status not recorded). Some clones in this sample may be carry-over from other donors' samples. CDR3s include the opening cysteine and the closing phenylalanine or tryptophan. The D gene is left open where the match is weak. Some rows mark clone size as missing; the rest say once, few, many or name a class of expanded clone.

clone_size	d_call	v_call	j_call	cdr3_nt	cdr3_aa
.	.	TRBV6-6	TRBJ2-7	TGTGCCAGCAGTTACTCGGTCCAGAAGGCCTACGAGCAGTACTTC	CASSYSVQKAYEQYF
.	.	TRBV7-2	TRBJ1-5	.	CASRTFGAGNQPPHF
few	.	TRBV5-1	TRBJ2-4	TGCGCCAGCAGCCTCACTAGAGACAGCGCCTTTCAGTACTTC	CASSLTRDSAFQYF
few	.	TRBV20-1	TRBJ2-7	TGCAGTGCTAGGGACACCCTCTTGGACGAGCAGTACTTC	CSARDTLLDEQYF
few	.	TRBV2	TRBJ1-1	TGTGCCAGGAGGACTGGGACCTGGGCTTTCTTT	CARRTGTWAFF
.	.	TRBV10-3	TRBJ2-7	TGTGCCATCAGTGGTAGCAGATCTGGGGAGCAGTACTTC	CAISGSRSGEQYF
.	.	TRBV12-3/TRBV12-4	TRBJ2-7	TGTGCCAGCAGTACGACAGGTACCTACGAGCAGTACTTC	CASSTTGTYEQYF
.	.	TRBV5-1	TRBJ2-1	TGCGCCAGCAGCTCCGGCCCGACAGACTATGAGCAGTTCTTC	CASSSGPTDYEQFF
few	TRBD1	TRBV12-3/TRBV12-4	TRBJ1-2	TGTGCCAGCAGCCCCGACAGGGGGGTTCTCTATGGCTACACCTTC	CASSPDRGVLYGYTF
many	TRBD1	TRBV7-8	TRBJ2-7	TGTGCCAGCAGCTTAGATGGACAGGGGTTCTACGAGCAGTACTTC	CASSLDGQGFYEQYF
.	.	TRBV14	TRBJ1-1	TGTGCCAGCAGCCAAGCTTCGGGGACTGAAGCTTTCTTT	CASSQASGTEAFF
.	.	TRBV10-3	TRBJ1-1	TGTGCCATCAGTGAGGGGGTGAACACTGAAGCTTTCTTT	CAISEGVNTEAFF
few	TRBD1	TRBV6-1	TRBJ1-4	TGTGCCAGCAGCGCAAGCGGGACAGCTAATGAAAAACTGTTTTTT	CASSASGTANEKLFF
many	.	TRBV6-5	TRBJ1-2	TGTGCCAGCAGTCCCGACCCCCTCGACTATGGCTACACCTTC	CASSPDPLDYGYTF
.	.	TRBV19	TRBJ2-5	TGTGCCAGTAGTATAATAGGGGGGTCCCAAGAGACCCAGTACTTC	CASSIIGGSQETQYF
.	.	TRBV7-2	TRBJ2-3	TGTGCCAGCAGTTTCTCTTCTCTAGCAGGGAGCGCAGATACGCAGTATTTT	CASSFSSLAGSADTQYF
.	.	TRBV6-5	TRBJ1-3	TGTGCCAGCAGTGGCAGGAACTCTGGAAACACCATATATTTT	CASSGRNSGNTIYF
.	.	TRBV7-2	TRBJ1-1	TGTGCCAGCAGCTCGCAGGACCCAAGGAACACTGAAGCTTTCTTT	CASSSQDPRNTEAFF
few	.	TRBV28	TRBJ2-5	TGTGCCAGCAGCGGGACGGGGAACGGAGAGACCCAGTACTTC	CASSGTGNGETQYF
many	TRBD2	TRBV6-1	TRBJ2-3	TGTGCCAGCAGTGAAAGTAGCGGGGGAGACACAGATACGCAGTATTTT	CASSESSGGDTDTQYF
.	.	TRBV6-1	TRBJ2-7	TGTGCCAGCGGTGTAAGTTTAGGGAGCATGAACGAGCAGTACTTC	CASGVSLGSMNEQYF
few	TRBD1	TRBV10-3	TRBJ2-2	TGTGCCATCAAAACCGGGACAGGTAACACCGGGGAGCTGTTTTTT	CAIKTGTGNTGELFF
few	.	TRBV9	TRBJ1-3	TGTGCCAGCAGCACCGGGTTGGGGCGTGAAAGATACTCTGGAAACACCATATATTTT	CASSTGLGRERYSGNTIYF
.	.	TRBV29-1	TRBJ1-2	TGCAGCGTTGAAGAAGGGGTCTATGGCTACACCTTC	CSVEEGVYGYTF
many	.	TRBV29-1	TRBJ2-3	TGCAGCGTTGGTAGTATCATGGCAGATACGCAGTATTTT	CSVGSIMADTQYF
.	.	TRBV20-1	TRBJ1-2	TGCAGTGCTAGAGCCCCGGGAAGGACCCTCTCTGGCTACACCTTC	CSARAPGRTLSGYTF
many	TRBD1	TRBV7-6	TRBJ1-1	TGTGCCAGCAGCTTACTGGGGACAGACAGAGAAGCTTTCTTT	CASSLLGTDREAFF
.	TRBD1	TRBV27	TRBJ1-3	TGTGCCAGCAGTTTCGGACAGGGGGGTGGAAACACCATATATTTT	CASSFGQGGGNTIYF
many	.	TRBV6-6	TRBJ2-3	TGTGCCAGCTCTCCCCTAGTCACTACAGATACGCAGTATTTT	CASSPLVTTDTQYF
few	.	TRBV7-6	TRBJ2-5	TGTGCCAGCAGCCCATCGACAGAAGAGACCCAGTACTTC	CASSPSTEETQYF
few	.	TRBV7-9	TRBJ2-7	TGTGCCAGCAGCTTAGTTGGACTCTCCTACGAGCAGTACTTC	CASSLVGLSYEQYF
many	TRBD1	TRBV7-8	TRBJ2-3	TGTGCCAGCATCATAGGACAGGGCACAGATACGCAGTATTTT	CASIIGQGTDTQYF
.	.	TRBV28	TRBJ1-5	TGTGCCAGCAGTTTAAGGGGTTGGGGCCCGTATAGCAATCAGCCCCAGCATTTT	CASSLRGWGPYSNQPQHF
.	TRBD1	TRBV6-2/TRBV6-3	TRBJ1-2	TGTGCCAGCAGTATCGGGACAGACTATGGCTACACCTTC	CASSIGTDYGYTF
few	.	TRBV5-5	TRBJ2-7	TGTGCCAGCAGCTTGGTAGCGTATGGGGAGCAGTACTTC	CASSLVAYGEQYF
few	TRBD2	TRBV7-2	TRBJ2-1	TGTGCCAGCAGCCGACTAGCGGGGTACAATGAGCAGTTCTTC	CASSRLAGYNEQFF
.	.	TRBV29-1	TRBJ1-1	TGCAGCGTTGAAGGGCGGAAGAACACTGAAGCTTTCTTT	CSVEGRKNTEAFF
.	.	TRBV11-2	TRBJ2-2	TGTGCCAGCAGCTTCGGGCAGAACACCGGGGAGCTGTTTTTT	CASSFGQNTGELFF
few	TRBD2	TRBV7-8	TRBJ2-7	TGTGCCAGCAGCTTAGTTCTAGCGGGAGCCTACGAGCAGTACTTC	CASSLVLAGAYEQYF
few	.	TRBV4-1	TRBJ2-5	TGCGCCAGCAGCCAAGGTGACCGCGGGAACGAGGAGACCCAGTACTTC	CASSQGDRGNEETQYF
.	TRBD2	TRBV9	TRBJ2-1	TGTGCCAGCAGCCCAGATGGGCTAGCGGGAGTGGGAGAGCAGTTCTTC	CASSPDGLAGVGEQFF
many	.	TRBV19	TRBJ1-6	TGTGCCACCTCTCGAAACAGGGAGGGTAATTCTCCCCTCCACTTT	CATSRNREGNSPLHF
few	.	TRBV20-1	TRBJ2-5	TGCAGTGCTCGGCTTGGGGAGACCCAGTACTTC	CSARLGETQYF
.	.	TRBV18	TRBJ1-3	TGTGCCAGCTCACCGGTTGAGACGGGGGCCTACTCTGGAAACACCATATATTTT	CASSPVETGAYSGNTIYF
.	.	TRBV2	TRBJ2-1	TGTGCCAGCAGTCCCGACAGGAGCTCCTACAATGAGCAGTTCTTC	CASSPDRSSYNEQFF
.	TRBD2	TRBV19	TRBJ2-1	TGTGCCAGTACCCTGGGGGGGGATTACAATGAGCAGTTCTTC	CASTLGGDYNEQFF
.	.	TRBV12-3/TRBV12-4	TRBJ1-1	TGTGCCAGCAGGGGGAGACAGGTCGGGACTGAAGCTTTCTTT	CASRGRQVGTEAFF
.	TRBD2	TRBV19	TRBJ2-2	TGTGCCAGTAGTCAACTACCCCCGGGGAGGGTCGTGGGGACCGGGGAGCTGTTTTTT	CASSQLPPGRVVGTGELFF